This T cell receptor (beta chain) was profiled in a study of blood T cell repertoires in COVID-19. Study as a whole: The cDNA or gDNA used as material had been derived from T cells, B-cell-depleted T cells, or PBMCs.

Participants spanned ages roughly 18 to 90 years and resided in 20 to 30 US areas. In germline, CDR1 is SEHNR, CDR2 FQNEAQ (reference sequence). CDR3 size: 17 residues. Losses at the gene ends were 1 base for V and 6 bases for J; bases not matched to a gene: 8. Data came from immunoSEQ multiplex PCR; TCRdb stores just in-frame clones and leaves some out. This table has about 270,000 clones, around 90% appearing once. The chain employs TRBV7-9 and TRBJ1-4, with 10 nucleotides matching TRBD1. The sequenced sample was PBMCs or T cells enriched from blood (not recorded which). The receptor was isolated from a man between 40 and 49 years old who had been exposed to COVID-19. For the CDR3, the DNA is TGTGCCAGCAGCTTAGGACAGGGGGCCGACTCCCATGAAAAACTGTTTTTT. Protein product: CASSLGQGADSHEKLFF.